The source of this T cell receptor (beta chain) is a study of blood T cell repertoires in COVID-19. The wider study: Some COVID-19 samples were acute and others convalescent; all came from the United States, Italy and Spain.

Germline V gene lookup returns CDR1 SGHAT and CDR2 FQNNGV. Trimming stripped 3 bases from V and 4 bases from J, with 9 bases between. The CDR3 contains 13 residues. Grouping used clinical history reported by participants in a survey and questionnaire. How the authors handled the data: Estimation of nucleated cell counts was performed using reference gene primer amplification. Generated by immunoSEQ multiplex PCR, the TCRdb table keeps only in-frame clones and is missing some. The D gene and trimming were derived from the DNA, and the V and J assignments and clone size from that table. The table records roughly 360,000 clones, under 85% of them present only once. This clone occurred a few times.

This clonotype was sampled from a woman aged 45-65 years who had recovered from COVID-19. Sequencing was performed on PBMCs or T cells enriched from blood (not recorded which). The gene calls are TRBV11-2 and TRBJ1-1; TRBD1 might be the D (5 bases). In nucleotides, the CDR3 is TGTGCCAGCAGCTTCGCGGGGGTCACTGAAGCTTTCTTT. Protein product: CASSFAGVTEAFF. The complete variable domain, with remaining parts taken from reference TRBV11-2 and TRBJ1-1, reads EAGVAQSPRYKIIEKRQSVAFWCNPISGHATLYWYQQILGQGPKLLIQFQNNGVVDDSQLPKDRFSAERLKGVDSTLKIQPAKLEDSAVYLCASSFAGVTEAFFGQGTRLTVV.